This passage covers 9 T cell receptor beta chains from one sample sequenced in a study of T cell repertoires in cytomegalovirus infection (dated by TCRdb to 2018 to 2020). Sequencer: Illumina HiSeq 1500. TCRdb reprocessing: public reads trimmed at Q25 with fastp, clones called with MiXCR, in-frame beta chains kept. Rows matching on CDR3 protein sequence are summarized as one entry with the most common DNA and genes. The sample table contains 200,000 to 300,000 distinct CDR3 sequences; only one count was recorded for roughly an eighth of them. The ten largest clones take up around 8.8% of the sample. The sequenced sample was PBMCs. These receptor sequences come from a human donor in good health (CMV status not recorded). Some clones in this sample may be carry-over from other donors' samples.

This CDR3 is CASSPVNSYEQYF. Written as DNA, the CDR3 is TGTGCCAGCAGCCCCGTTAACTCCTACGAGCAGTACTTC. The chain carries TRBV9 and TRBJ2-7, with no clear D. The CDR3 loop spans 13 amino acids. V shed 4 bases and J shed 0 bases, with 8 bases lying between them. Looked up from germline, CDR1 is SGDLS and CDR2 is YYNGEE. Full variable domain (remainder filled in from reference TRBV9 and TRBJ2-7): DSGVTQTPKHLITATGQRVTLRCSPRSGDLSVYWYQQSLDQGLQFLIQYYNGEERAKGNILERFSAQQFPDLHSELNLSSLELGDSALYFCASSPVNSYEQYFGPGTRLTVT.

This chain links TRBV5-4 with TRBJ1-2; D gene unclear. The CDR3 sequence is 14 residues long. Germline CDR1 and CDR2: SGHNT and YYREEE (reference sequence). V lost 5 bases and J lost 0, with 11 bases in between. CDR3 nucleotides: TGTGCCAGCAGTACCGGGATATCTAACTATGGCTACACCTTC. This encodes CASSTGISNYGYTF.

This clonotype was seen at least ten times. This CDR3 reads CASRTGHGYTF. The CDR3 DNA follows: TGTGCCAGTAGGACAGGACATGGCTACACCTTC. The chain recombines TRBV28 with TRBJ1-2; TRBD1 matches at 7 bases. J gave up 6 bases and V 9 bases, and 4 bases lay outside the gene matches. Germline lookup yields CDR1 MDHEN and CDR2 SYDVKM. The CDR3 totals 11 residues.

This clonotype showed up many times. In nucleotides, the CDR3 is TGTGCCAGCAGTTACTCCCCGACTAGCGGGATCTACAATGAGCAGTTCTTC. Residues: CASSYSPTSGIYNEQFF. This chain joins TRBV6-2 or TRBV6-3 and TRBJ2-1, with 11 positions matching TRBD2. The CDR3 has 17 residues. The V gene end was trimmed by 0 bases and the J gene end by 3 bases; junction bases not matched to a gene: 4. Germline-derived CDR1 and CDR2 are MNHEY and SVGEGT.

This clonotype was picked up many times. J is TRBJ1-1 and V is TRBV7-2; D is unclear. Germline CDR1 reads SGHTA; CDR2 reads FQGNSA. The CDR3 extends over 16 amino acids. V was pared by 1 base and J by 3 bases, with 15 bases between. CDR3 sequence reads: CASSLVHIGWDTEAFF. The CDR3 DNA is TGTGCCAGCAGCTTAGTTCATATAGGTTGGGACACTGAAGCTTTCTTT.

In this sample, this clonotype turned up a few times. V gene TRBV27 combines with J gene TRBJ1-4, with TRBD1 as a possible D gene (6 bases). The germline V and J ends were trimmed by 8 bases and 7 bases, with 17 bases remaining between them. The CDR3 loop spans 14 amino acids. Germline-derived CDR1 and CDR2 are MNHEY and SMNVEV (reference sequence). CDR3 coding DNA: TGTGCCAGCTCCCGTCCGGGGGGCGCTGAAAAACTGTTTTTT. Residues: CASSRPGGAEKLFF.

This chain connects TRBV29-1 to TRBJ2-2, with 8 nucleotides matching TRBD1. The CDR3 has 14 residues. The V gene end was trimmed by 6 bases and the J gene end by 1 base; junction bases not matched to a gene: 4. Germline V gene lookup returns CDR1 SQVTM and CDR2 ANQGSEA. As DNA, the CDR3 is TGCAGCGTCCAAGACAGGGGGAACACCGGGGAGCTGTTTTTT. It codes for CSVQDRGNTGELFF.

The gene calls are TRBV19 and TRBJ1-2; D is unresolved. Germline-derived CDR1 and CDR2 are LNHDA and SQIVND (reference sequence). V was shortened by 9 bases and J by 4 bases, with 15 bases between the two germline ends. The CDR3 is 13 amino acids. The CDR3 DNA reads as TGTGCCAGCACCGGACTTGGCGGCTATGGCTACACCTTC. Translating it yields CASTGLGGYGYTF.

The table lists this clonotype with a few counts. The rearrangement uses TRBV28 and TRBJ2-3; D gene uncertain. CDR1 and CDR2 from the germline V gene are MDHEN and SYDVKM. V was clipped by 4 bases and J by 6 bases, with 11 bases between them. This CDR3 spans 13 amino acids. CDR3 nucleotide sequence: TGTGCCAGCAGTTCGTATAGCATCGATACGCAGTATTTT. Its protein product is CASSSYSIDTQYF.